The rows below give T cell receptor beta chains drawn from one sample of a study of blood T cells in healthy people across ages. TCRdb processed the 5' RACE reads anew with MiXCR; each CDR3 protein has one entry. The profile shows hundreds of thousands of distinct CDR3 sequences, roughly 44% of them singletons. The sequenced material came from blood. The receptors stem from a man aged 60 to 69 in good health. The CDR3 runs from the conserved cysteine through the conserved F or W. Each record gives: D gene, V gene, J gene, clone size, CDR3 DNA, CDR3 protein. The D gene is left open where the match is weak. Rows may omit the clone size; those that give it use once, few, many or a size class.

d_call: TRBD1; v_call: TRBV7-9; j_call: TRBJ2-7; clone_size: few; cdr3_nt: TGTGCCAGCAGCCCACCTGGGGACAGGGGAACCTACGAGCAGTACTTC; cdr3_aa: CASSPPGDRGTYEQYF
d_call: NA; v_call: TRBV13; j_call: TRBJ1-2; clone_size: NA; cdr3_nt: TGTGCCAGCAGCCCGGGACCGGATTTTGCAGACACCTTC; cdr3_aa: CASSPGPDFADTF
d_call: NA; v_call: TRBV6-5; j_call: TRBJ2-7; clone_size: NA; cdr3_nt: TGTGCCAGCAGAAAACCGGGACGGGGGCGAACCGAGCAGTACTTC; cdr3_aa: CASRKPGRGRTEQYF
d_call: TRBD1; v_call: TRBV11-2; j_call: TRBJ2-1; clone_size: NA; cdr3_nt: TGTGCCAGCAGCTCTTGGCGGACAGGGGGTTACAATGAGCAGTTCTTC; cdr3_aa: CASSSWRTGGYNEQFF
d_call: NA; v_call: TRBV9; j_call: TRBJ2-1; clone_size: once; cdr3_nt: TGTGCCAGCAGCGTAGGCCAAGCGCACCGGGGAAATGAGCAGTTCTTC; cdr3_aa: CASSVGQAHRGNEQFF
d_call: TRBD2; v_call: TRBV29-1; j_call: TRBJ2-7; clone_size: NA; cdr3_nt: TGCGGTGTTGGTCCCCGTCCTAGCGGGGCTACCTACGAGCAGTACTTC; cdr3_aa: CGVGPRPSGATYEQYF
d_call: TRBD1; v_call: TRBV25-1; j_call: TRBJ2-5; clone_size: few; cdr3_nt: TGTGCCAGCAGTGAATCAGGACAGGCTGCGAGGCCCCAGTACTTC; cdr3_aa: CASSESGQAARPQYF
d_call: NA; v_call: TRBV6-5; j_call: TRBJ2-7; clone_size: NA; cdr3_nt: TGTGCCAGTCCACCCACCTTTGGGATCTACGAGCAGTACTTC; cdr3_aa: CASPPTFGIYEQYF
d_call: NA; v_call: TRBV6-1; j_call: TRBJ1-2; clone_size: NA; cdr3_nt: TGTGCCAGCAGTGAATTAGGGACTGGCTACACCTTC; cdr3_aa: CASSELGTGYTF
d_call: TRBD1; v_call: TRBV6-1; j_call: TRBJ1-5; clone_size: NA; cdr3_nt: TGTGCCAGCAGGGACCCGACAGGGACCCATCAGCCCCAGCATTTT; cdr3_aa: CASRDPTGTHQPQHF
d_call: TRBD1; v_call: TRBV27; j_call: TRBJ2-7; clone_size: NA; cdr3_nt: TGTGCCAGCAGTTTGGGGACAGCCCCCGGATACGAGCAGTACTTC; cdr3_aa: CASSLGTAPGYEQYF
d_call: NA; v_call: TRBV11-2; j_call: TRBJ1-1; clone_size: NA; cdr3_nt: TGTGCCAGCAGCTACGCGAACACTGAAGCTTTCTTT; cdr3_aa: CASSYANTEAFF
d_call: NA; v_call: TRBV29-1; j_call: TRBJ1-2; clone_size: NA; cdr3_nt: TGCAGCGTCGACAGGAACTATGGCTACACCTTC; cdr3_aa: CSVDRNYGYTF
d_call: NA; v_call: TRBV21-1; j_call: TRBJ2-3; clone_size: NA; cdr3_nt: TGTGCCAGCAGCAAAGCGGTGGGGGGCACAGATACGCAGTATTTT; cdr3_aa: CASSKAVGGTDTQYF
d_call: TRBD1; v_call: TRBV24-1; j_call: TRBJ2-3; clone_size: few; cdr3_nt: TGTGCCACCAGTGATTCCGGACAGGGGAAAAATACGCAGTATTTT; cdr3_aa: CATSDSGQGKNTQYF
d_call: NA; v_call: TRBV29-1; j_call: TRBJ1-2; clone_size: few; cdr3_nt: TGCAGCGTTGTGGGGATCAGGGGCTACACCTTC; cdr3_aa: CSVVGIRGYTF
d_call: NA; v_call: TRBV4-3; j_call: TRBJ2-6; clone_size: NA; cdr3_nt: TGCGCCAGCAGCCAAGGCCAGCAACACCTTAGCTCTGGGGCCAACGTCCTGACTTTC; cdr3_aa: CASSQGQQHLSSGANVLTF
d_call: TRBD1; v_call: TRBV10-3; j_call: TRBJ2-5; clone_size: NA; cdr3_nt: TGTGCCATCAGCCCGGGACAGCCCAACCAAGAGACCCAGTACTTC; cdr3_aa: CAISPGQPNQETQYF
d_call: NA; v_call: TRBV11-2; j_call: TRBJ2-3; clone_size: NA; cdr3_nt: TGTGCCAGCAGCGTAGATCGATACGCGGGGCAGTATTTT; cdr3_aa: CASSVDRYAGQYF
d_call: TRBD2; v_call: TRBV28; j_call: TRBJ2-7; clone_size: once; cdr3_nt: TGTGCCAGTCAGCGGGGTTCCTACGAGCAGTACTTC; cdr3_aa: CASQRGSYEQYF
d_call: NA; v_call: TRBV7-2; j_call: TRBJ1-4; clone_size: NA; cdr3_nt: TGTGCCAGCAGCTCCGGCGGAGGGCTCGGGGAAAAACTGTTTTTT; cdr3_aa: CASSSGGGLGEKLFF
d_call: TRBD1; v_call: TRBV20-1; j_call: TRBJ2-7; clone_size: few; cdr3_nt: TGCAGTGCTAGAGATGTGACAGGGGGCCGCTACGAGCAGTACTTC; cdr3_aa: CSARDVTGGRYEQYF
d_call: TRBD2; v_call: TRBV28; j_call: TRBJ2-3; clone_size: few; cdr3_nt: TGTGCCAGCAGTTTTAGCGGGGATAGCACAGATACGCAGTATTTT; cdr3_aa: CASSFSGDSTDTQYF
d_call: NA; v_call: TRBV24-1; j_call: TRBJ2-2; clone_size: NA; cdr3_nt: TGTGCCACCAGTGGGTCCGGGCACACCGGGGAGCTGTTTTTT; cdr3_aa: CATSGSGHTGELFF
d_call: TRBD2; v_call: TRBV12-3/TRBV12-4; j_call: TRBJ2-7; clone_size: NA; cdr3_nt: TGTGCCAGCAGGTCTACTAGCGGGTCTATCTACGAGCAGTACTTC; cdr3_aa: CASRSTSGSIYEQYF
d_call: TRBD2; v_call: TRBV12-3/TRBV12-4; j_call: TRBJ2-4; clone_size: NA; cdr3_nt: TGTGCCAGCAGCGAGGTTGGGCCCTCTAGCGGGGGGGCGGCCAAAAACATTCAGTACTTC; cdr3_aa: CASSEVGPSSGGAAKNIQYF
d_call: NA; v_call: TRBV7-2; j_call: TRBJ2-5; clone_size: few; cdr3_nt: TGTGCCAGCAGCCTGTTGGCGGGGGCCCTCGGGGAGACCCAGTACTTC; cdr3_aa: CASSLLAGALGETQYF
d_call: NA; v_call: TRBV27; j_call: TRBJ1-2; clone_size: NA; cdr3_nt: TGTGCCAGCAGTTTAGGAAGACCGGACTACTATGGCTACACCTTC; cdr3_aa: CASSLGRPDYYGYTF
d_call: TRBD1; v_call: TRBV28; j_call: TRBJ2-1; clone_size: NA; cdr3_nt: TGTGCCAGCAGTTCCCCCGGACAGGGCAGGGATGAGCAGTTCTTC; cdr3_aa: CASSSPGQGRDEQFF
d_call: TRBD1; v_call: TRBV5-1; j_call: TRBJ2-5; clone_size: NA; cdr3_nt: TGCGCCAGCAGCTGGGGCGACAGGGATGAAGAGACCCAGTACTTC; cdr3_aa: CASSWGDRDEETQYF
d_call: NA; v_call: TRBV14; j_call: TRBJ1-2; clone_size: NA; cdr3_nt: TGTGCCAGCAGCCAAGAGAGGGGAATCCGTGGCTACACCTTC; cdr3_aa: CASSQERGIRGYTF
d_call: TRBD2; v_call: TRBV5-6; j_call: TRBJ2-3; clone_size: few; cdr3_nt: TGTGCCAGCAGCTTGGCCGGGACTAGCGGCACAGATACGCAGTATTTT; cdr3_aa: CASSLAGTSGTDTQYF
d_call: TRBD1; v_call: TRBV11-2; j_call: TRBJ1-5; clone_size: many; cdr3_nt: TGTGCCAGCAGCTTGGGACAGGGGGCTCAGCCCCAGCATTTT; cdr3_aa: CASSLGQGAQPQHF
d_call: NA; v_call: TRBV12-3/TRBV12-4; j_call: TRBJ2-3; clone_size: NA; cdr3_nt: TGTGCCAGCAGTGCCCGGGGGACCGCAGATACGCAGTATTTT; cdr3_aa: CASSARGTADTQYF
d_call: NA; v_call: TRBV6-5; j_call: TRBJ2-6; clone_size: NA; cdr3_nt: TGTGCCGGCAGCCCATGGGTTAGCTTCAACGTCCTGACTTTC; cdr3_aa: CAGSPWVSFNVLTF